The 17 T cell receptor beta chains below were found in one sample sequenced in a study of HIV-infected children after antiretroviral therapy interruption. The TCR library was built from RNA with a 3' RACE protocol and unique molecular identifiers. One entry per CDR3 protein, called by TCRdb with MiXCR from the 3' RACE reads. The profile shows more than 12,000 distinct CDR3 sequences, about 3.4% of them singletons. Documented treatment: PENTA 11 planned treatment interruption arm or continuous ART arm. Material: CD45RO+ CD8+ T cells from PBMCs, pooled from several time points, obtained from a donor given antiretroviral therapy, either interrupted or continuous. Specified subset: memory CD8+ CD45RO+ CD45RA- T cells. The receptors originated from a pool of human donors with HIV.

This clonotype was detected a few times. The rearrangement joins TRBV4-2 to TRBJ2-2; TRBD2 matches 8 bases. With V trimmed by 1 base and J by 4 bases, 11 bases remained unmatched. The CDR3 loop spans 18 amino acids. Germline CDR1 reads LGHNA; CDR2 reads YNFKEQ. This CDR3 is CASSQGSPGGGFTGELFF. The CDR3 DNA reads TGTGCCAGCAGCCAAGGTTCCCCGGGGGGGGGGTTCACCGGGGAGCTGTTTTTT.

This clonotype appeared many times. The gene calls are TRBV6-1 and TRBJ2-5; TRBD1 agrees at 9 bases. The CDR3 loop spans 14 amino acids. Per the germline V gene, CDR1 is MNHNS and CDR2 is SASEGT. J gave up 7 bases and V 7 bases, and 10 bases lay outside the gene matches. For the CDR3, the DNA is TGTGCCAGCACCCGGGACAGGGATTTTGGGACCCAGTACTTC. The encoded protein is CASTRDRDFGTQYF.

The V gene is TRBV28, the J gene TRBJ1-5; D is perhaps TRBD1 (5 bases). The V and J ends lost 6 bases and 0 bases respectively, with 18 bases between them. CDR3 length: 17 residues. Germline-derived CDR1 and CDR2 are MDHEN and SYDVKM. The CDR3 is CASSGDLKQLSNQPQHF. CDR3 sequence (DNA): TGTGCCAGCAGCGGGGACCTAAAACAGCTTAGCAATCAGCCCCAGCATTTT. Complete variable domain (other parts from reference TRBV28 and TRBJ1-5): DVKVTQSSRYLVKRTGEKVFLECVQDMDHENMFWYRQDPGLGLRLIYFSYDVKMKEKGDIPEGYSVSREKKERFSLILESASTNQTSMYLCASSGDLKQLSNQPQHFGDGTRLSIL.

The sample holds a few counts of this clonotype. V and J are TRBV5-8 and TRBJ2-7; 7 bases agree with TRBD2. Germline V CDR1 and CDR2: SGHTS, YDEGEE. J lost 0 bases, V lost 3 bases, and 6 bases had no gene match. CDR3 length equals 15 residues. The CDR3 bases are TGTGCCAGCAGCTGGGAGGGAGCGAGCTCCTACGAGCAGTACTTC. Protein product: CASSWEGASSYEQYF.

The gene calls are TRBV2 and TRBJ1-1; D is ambiguous. This CDR3 spans 12 amino acids. Germline V CDR1 and CDR2: SNHLY, FYNNEI. Trimming pared 4 bases from V and 2 bases from J, leaving 5 bases between. The CDR3 loop is CASSGGNTEAFF. Written as DNA, the CDR3 is TGTGCCAGCAGTGGGGGAAACACTGAAGCTTTCTTT. The full variable domain, with the rest looked up from reference TRBV2 and TRBJ1-1, is EPEVTQTPSHQVTQMGQEVILRCVPISNHLYFYWYRQILGQKVEFLVSFYNNEISEKSEIFDDQFSVERPDGSNFTLKIRSTKLEDSAMYFCASSGGNTEAFFGQGTRLTVV.

The table lists this clonotype with many counts. The chain couples TRBV10-2 to TRBJ2-1, with D unclear. Germline CDR1 reads WSHSY; CDR2 reads SAAADI. V was trimmed by 6 bases and J by 2 bases, leaving 8 bases between them. The CDR3 runs to 13 residues. CDR3 nucleotides: TGCGCCAGCAGGGCGGCTACCTACAATGAGCAGTTCTTC. Protein sequence: CASRAATYNEQFF.

This clonotype was counted many times. CDR3 amino acids: CSARGDQEQYYEQYF. CDR3 bases: TGCAGTGCTAGAGGGGACCAGGAACAGTACTACGAGCAGTACTTC. This chain uses TRBV20-1 with TRBJ2-7; TRBD1 or TRBD2 may be the D gene (5 bases each). V dropped 1 base and J dropped 3 bases, with 16 bases sitting between them. This CDR3 has 15 residues. Germline CDR1 DFQATT, CDR2 SNEGSKA (reference sequence).

Sample share makes this clonotype medium-sized. The rearrangement links TRBV6-6 to TRBJ1-1; D unresolved. Germline V gives CDR1 MNHNY, CDR2 SVGAGI (reference sequence). Trimming removed 1 base at V and 6 bases at J, with 12 bases between. This CDR3 contains 14 residues. The CDR3: CASSYYGEEAEAFF. The CDR3, as DNA: TGTGCCAGCAGTTACTATGGGGAGGAAGCTGAAGCTTTCTTT.

This clonotype was detected many times. Written as DNA, the CDR3 is TGTGCCAGCAGCCCCCCCTACGCAGACAATGAGCAGTTCTTC. Amino acid sequence: CASSPPYADNEQFF. The chain uses TRBV11-2 and TRBJ2-1, with D hard to call. Germline V gene lookup returns CDR1 SGHAT and CDR2 FQNNGV. V was clipped by 5 bases and J by 5 bases, with 13 bases between them. This CDR3 is 14 amino acids long.

This clonotype came up many times. This sequence joins TRBV11-2 and TRBJ2-1; 8 bases match TRBD1. Trimming at V came to 5 bases and at J to 6 bases, leaving 15 bases not matched to a gene. This CDR3 has 17 residues. Germline-derived CDR1 and CDR2 are SGHAT and FQNNGV. Here the CDR3 DNA reads TGTGCCAGCAGCCTGACCCCTCCGACAGGGGCGATCAATGAGCAGTTCTTC. It translates to CASSLTPPTGAINEQFF.

This clonotype was observed many times. The rearrangement joins TRBV12-3 or TRBV12-4 to TRBJ1-2; 9 bases map to TRBD1. V lost 3 bases and J lost 4; bases outside the gene matches: 3. This CDR3 is built from 14 residues. The CDR3 sequence: CASSFRTGVYGYTF. CDR3 DNA sequence: TGTGCCAGCAGTTTCCGGACAGGGGTCTATGGCTACACCTTC.

This clonotype came up many times. V gene TRBV5-1 combines with J gene TRBJ2-7; D remains unclear. CDR3 length: 11 amino acids. V was clipped by 4 bases and J by 3 bases, with 5 bases between them. The germline V gene has CDR1 SGHRS and CDR2 YFSETQ. The DNA for the CDR3 is TGCGCCAGCAGCCCTTACTACGAGCAGTACTTC. Amino acid sequence: CASSPYYEQYF.

This clonotype was seen at least ten times. V and J are TRBV4-1 and TRBJ1-1, with D uncertain. The V gene's germline CDR1 is MGHRA and CDR2 YSYEKL. This CDR3 is 13 amino acids long. Trimming took 4 bases from V and 2 from J, leaving 8 bases between them. The CDR3 region is CASSPGLNTEAFF. The CDR3 DNA reads as TGCGCCAGCAGCCCAGGATTAAACACTGAAGCTTTCTTT.

This clonotype has a count of ten or more. The rearrangement uses TRBV20-1 and TRBJ2-2; TRBD2 agrees at 11 bases. The V and J ends lost 1 base and 3 bases, in that order; junction bases with no gene match: 4. From germline, CDR1 is DFQATT and CDR2 SNEGSKA (reference sequence). The CDR3 consists of 16 residues. The CDR3 nucleotides are TGCAGTGCTAGAGCAGATAGCGGGAGGGACACCGGGGAGCTGTTTTTT. This gives the protein CSARADSGRDTGELFF.

This clonotype was seen many times. This chain connects TRBV20-1 to TRBJ2-7; the D is unclear. The CDR3 contains 12 residues. V was shortened by 4 bases and J by 3 bases, with 10 bases between the two germline ends. In germline, CDR1 is DFQATT, CDR2 SNEGSKA (reference sequence). The CDR3, as DNA: TGCAGTGCTAAAACGGCGGACTACGAGCAGTACTTC. This translates into CSAKTADYEQYF.

This clonotype was observed a few times. The V call is TRBV7-2, the J call TRBJ1-6, with D perhaps matching TRBD1 (5 bases). V shed 5 bases and J shed 5 bases, with 10 bases lying between them. CDR3 length equals 14 residues. CDR1 is SGHTA, CDR2 FQGNSA, per germline. This CDR3 is CASSLHRNNSPLHF. The CDR3, as DNA: TGTGCCAGCAGCCTGCACAGGAATAATTCACCCCTCCACTTT.

This clonotype was seen ten or more times. V gene TRBV28 combines with J gene TRBJ2-1; 11 nucleotides align to TRBD2. CDR1 and CDR2 from the germline V gene are MDHEN and SYDVKM. The CDR3 runs to 18 residues. The trim removed 7 bases at V and 0 bases at J, leaving 11 bases unmatched. CDR3 in DNA: TGTGCCAGCACCCCCCGGCTAGCGGGAGGCCCCTCCTACAATGAGCAGTTCTTC. Its translation is CASTPRLAGGPSYNEQFF. Filled out from reference TRBV28 and TRBJ2-1, the complete variable domain reads DVKVTQSSRYLVKRTGEKVFLECVQDMDHENMFWYRQDPGLGLRLIYFSYDVKMKEKGDIPEGYSVSREKKERFSLILESASTNQTSMYLCASTPRLAGGPSYNEQFFGPGTRLTVL.